This TCR beta chain was captured by sequencing in a study of tumor and adjacent non-tumor tissue in lung cancer. Study conclusions and caveats: Compared with tumor, normal lung showed significantly lower TCR diversity. Top 100 clones took a larger repertoire share in normal lung.

Three rounds of nested PCR, following a modified ARM-PCR protocol, produced the TCRbeta library. TCRdb passed the multiplex PCR reads through MiXCR, listing each CDR3 protein once. Here the sample spans more than 95,000 distinct CDR3 sequences, 55% to 75% being singletons. V dropped 6 bases and J dropped 5; count of bases not matched to a gene: 5. This CDR3 has 14 residues. Germline-derived CDR1 and CDR2 are SQVTM and ANQGSEA. About this clonotype: Its cognate antigen is unknown. A read error may be the cause here, since a much bigger clone is one base away.

The template was RNA from unsorted bulk tissue. Sequencing was carried out using lung tumor tissue. This TCR came from a young man with non-small cell lung cancer. This chain connects TRBV29-1 to TRBJ2-1; 12 nucleotides line up with TRBD2. The CDR3 DNA is TGCAGCGTCGCCAGGACTAGCGGGAACAATGAGCAGTTCTTC. This encodes CSVARTSGNNEQFF.